These 26 T cell receptor beta chains were all obtained from the same sample, sequenced in a study of blood T cell repertoires in COVID-19. Using immunoSEQ multiplex PCR, the repertoire was profiled, and TCRdb retains in-frame clones only, with some absent. The sample has roughly 200,000 clones; around 80% are singletons. The sample consisted of peripheral blood. These receptors came from a woman at least 80 years old with active or convalescent COVID-19.

The V and J genes are TRBV7-9 and TRBJ2-3, with 7 bases that match TRBD2. Germline V gene sequence: CDR1 SEHNR, CDR2 FQNEAQ (reference sequence). The J segment lost 4 bases and the V segment lost 5 bases, leaving 6 bases of the junction unmatched. This CDR3 is 14 amino acids long. This chain's CDR3 is CASSELALADTQYF. The CDR3 DNA reads as TGTGCCAGCAGCGAACTAGCGTTGGCAGATACGCAGTATTTT.

V and J are TRBV7-2 and TRBJ2-7, with a tentative D call TRBD1 (6 bases). Trimming removed 1 base at V and 7 bases at J, with 11 bases between. In germline, CDR1 is SGHTA, CDR2 FQGNSA. The CDR3 spans 13 residues. The CDR3 region has the DNA TGTGCCAGCAGCTTAGTCGGCAGGGGAGAGCAGTACTTC. Translating it yields CASSLVGRGEQYF. Full variable domain (remainder filled in from reference TRBV7-2 and TRBJ2-7): GAGVSQSPSNKVTEKGKDVELRCDPISGHTALYWYRQSLGQGLEFLIYFQGNSAPDKSGLPSDRFSAERTGGSVSTLTIQRTQQEDSAVYLCASSLVGRGEQYFGPGTRLTVT.

The J gene is TRBJ1-2, the V gene TRBV4-1; 7 positions match TRBD1. This CDR3 region has 14 residues. V lost 0 bases and J lost 7; bases outside the gene matches: 5. Germline CDR1 and CDR2: MGHRA and YSYEKL. CDR3 DNA sequence: TGCGCCAGCAGCCAAGATGGTGCAGGGGGTGGCTACACCTTC. Translation: CASSQDGAGGGYTF.

CDR3 nucleotide sequence: TGCGCCAGCAGCCAAGATACAGGGGGCGCATATACACCCCTCCACTTT. Translation: CASSQDTGGAYTPLHF. The genes are TRBV4-3 and TRBJ1-6; 9 nucleotides align to TRBD1. The V gene end was trimmed by 0 bases and the J gene end by 11 bases; junction bases not matched to a gene: 8. There are 16 residues in the CDR3. CDR1 and CDR2 (germline): LGHNA, YSLEER.

The chain recombines TRBV5-1 with TRBJ2-3, with 7 nucleotides matching TRBD2. Unmatched junction bases numbered 9, after V lost 4 bases and J lost 4 bases. The CDR3 is 15 amino acids. Germline assignment: CDR1 SGHRS and CDR2 YFSETQ. CDR3 amino acids: CASSAGLRYPDTQYF. DNA for the CDR3: TGCGCCAGCAGCGCGGGACTAAGGTACCCAGATACGCAGTATTTT.

The chain employs TRBV18 and TRBJ2-3; 7 bases align to TRBD2. CDR1 and CDR2 (germline): KGHSH, LQKENI. Trimming took 3 bases from V and 4 from J; bases not matched to a gene: 4. The CDR3 length is 14 residues. CDR3 loop: CASSPPGLSDTQYF. The CDR3 nucleotides are TGTGCCAGCTCACCTCCGGGACTATCAGATACGCAGTATTTT.

The chain uses TRBV10-2 and TRBJ2-3; 8 nucleotides align to TRBD2. This CDR3 has 14 residues. V was pared by 6 bases and J by 4 bases, with 6 bases of the junction left unmatched. Germline V lookup: CDR1 WSHSY, CDR2 SAAADI. CDR3 nucleotides: TGCGCCAGCAGGACTAGCGTGGGCTCAGATACGCAGTATTTT. Its protein product is CASRTSVGSDTQYF.

The gene calls are TRBV15 and TRBJ1-5, with 7 bases fitting TRBD1. This CDR3 is 16 amino acids long. The germline gives CDR1 LNHNV, CDR2 YYDKDF (reference sequence). With V trimmed by 1 base and J by 5 bases, 8 bases remained unmatched. CDR3 in amino acids: CATSRGGRGADQPQHF. CDR3 coding DNA: TGTGCCACCAGCAGAGGAGGCAGGGGGGCCGATCAGCCCCAGCATTTT.

A word on this clone: The CDR3 does not end in the conserved phenylalanine or tryptophan, so this is likely a read error. The DNA is omitted, as the CDR3 cannot be located on it reliably, and the CDR3 follows TCRdb's listing. The V gene is TRBV2, the J gene TRBJ2-7; the tabulated D call, TRBD2, remains unverified against the DNA. Germline CDR1 reads SNHLY; CDR2 reads FYNNEI. 11 amino acids form the CDR3, both terminal residues included. The CDR3 region is CASSEGGGMII.

The chain recombines TRBV7-9 with TRBJ2-2, with 11 bases lining up with TRBD2. The CDR3 covers 17 residues. V shed 5 bases, J shed 3 bases, and the junction held 8 bases outside the gene matches. The germline V gene encodes CDR1 SEHNR and CDR2 FQNEAQ (reference sequence). CDR3 protein: CASSARVLAGDTGELFF. CDR3 DNA: TGTGCCAGCAGCGCAAGGGTACTAGCGGGGGACACCGGGGAGCTGTTTTTT. The whole variable domain, filled in from reference TRBV7-9 and TRBJ2-2, reads DTGVSQNPRHKITKRGQNVTFRCDPISEHNRLYWYRQTLGQGPEFLTYFQNEAQLEKSRLLSDRFSAERPKGSFSTLEIQRTEQGDSAMYLCASSARVLAGDTGELFFGEGSRLTVL.

The chain employs TRBV10-3 and TRBJ2-7; 12 bases are a match to TRBD2. This CDR3 spans 17 amino acids. In germline, CDR1 is ENHRY, CDR2 SYGVKD. J was trimmed by 7 bases and V by 5 bases; bases with no gene match: 15. CDR3 DNA: TGTGCCATCAGTTCCTCAGCTCGACTAGCGGGAGTGGGAGAGCAGTACTTC. Amino acids: CAISSSARLAGVGEQYF.

The chain carries TRBV14 and TRBJ2-7; the D is unclear. Trimming left V 0 bases short and J 3 bases short, with 6 bases between. The germline V gene encodes CDR1 SGHDN and CDR2 FVKESK. The CDR3 has 13 residues. This CDR3 reads CASSQESLYEQYF. The CDR3 DNA is TGTGCCAGCAGCCAAGAAAGCCTCTACGAGCAGTACTTC. Using reference TRBV14 and TRBJ2-7 for the parts outside the CDR3, the full variable domain is EAGVTQFPSHSVIEKGQTVTLRCDPISGHDNLYWYRRVMGKEIKFLLHFVKESKQDESGMPNNRFLAERTGGTYSTLKVQPAELEDSGVYFCASSQESLYEQYFGPGTRLTVT.

V is TRBV4-2 and J is TRBJ2-1, with D uncertain. Between the trimmed V and J ends, which lost 0 bases and 7 bases, there was a span of 7 bases. The CDR3 has 13 amino acids. Germline loops: CDR1 LGHNA, CDR2 YNFKEQ. Written as DNA, the CDR3 is TGTGCCAGCAGCCAAGATTGGGCAAATGAGCAGTTCTTC. The encoded protein is CASSQDWANEQFF.

The chain employs TRBV9 and TRBJ1-5; D is uncertain. CDR1 and CDR2 from the germline V gene are SGDLS and YYNGEE. The germline V and J ends were trimmed by 2 bases and 0 bases, with 6 bases remaining between them. The CDR3 has 14 amino acids. This chain's CDR3 is CASSVANSNQPQHF. CDR3 sequence (DNA): TGTGCCAGCAGCGTGGCAAATAGCAATCAGCCCCAGCATTTT.

The chain links TRBV20-1 to TRBJ2-7, with 11 bases that match TRBD1. The CDR3 runs 14 residues. Germline V gives CDR1 DFQATT, CDR2 SNEGSKA (reference sequence). V gave up 3 bases and J gave up 2 bases; unmatched junction bases: 3. Written as DNA, the CDR3 is TGCAGTGCTAGTTCGGGACAGGGGGCCTACGAGCAGTACTTC. Amino acids: CSASSGQGAYEQYF.

In its sample, this clone was seen once. This sequence joins TRBV5-4 and TRBJ1-1; D is uncertain. CDR1 is SGHNT, CDR2 YYREEE, per germline (reference sequence). The CDR3 length is 12 residues. The germline V and J ends were trimmed by 2 bases and 6 bases, with 8 bases remaining between them. The CDR3 nucleotides read TGTGCCAGCAGCTTTCAGGCCTCTGAAGCTTTCTTT. Encoded protein: CASSFQASEAFF.

There are a few counts of this clone. The CDR3 protein is CAISERDRFSPLHF. Here the CDR3 DNA reads TGTGCCATCAGTGAACGGGACAGATTTTCACCCCTCCACTTT. This rearrangement joins TRBV10-3 to TRBJ1-6; TRBD1 matches at 7 bases. V shed 3 bases, J shed 9 bases, and the junction held 5 bases outside the gene matches. The germline V gene encodes CDR1 ENHRY and CDR2 SYGVKD. The CDR3 spans 14 residues.

This clone was detected only once. This sequence joins TRBV19 and TRBJ2-7; tentative D call: TRBD1 (5 bases). This CDR3 is built from 14 residues. Trimming removed 5 bases from V and 2 bases from J, with 13 bases in between. Germline CDR1 reads LNHDA; CDR2 reads SQIVND (reference sequence). The CDR3 here is CASSQGARTYEQYF. As DNA, the CDR3 is TGTGCCAGTAGTCAAGGGGCGAGAACCTACGAGCAGTACTTC.

The chain links TRBV21-1 to TRBJ1-5; the D call in the table, TRBD1, was not verified against the DNA. TRBV21-1 is a known pseudogene. CDR3 size: 15 residues. CDR3 protein: CATPPKSGTGQPQHF. As DNA, the CDR3 is TGTGCCACCCCGCCGAAGAGTGGGACAGGGCAGCCCCAGCATTTT.

The gene calls are TRBV18 and TRBJ2-5, with a tentative D call TRBD2 (6 bases). This CDR3 contains 14 residues. Trimming took 3 bases from V and 2 from J, leaving 10 bases between them. The germline gives CDR1 KGHSH, CDR2 LQKENI. The CDR3 here is CASSPAGTQETQYF. DNA for the CDR3: TGTGCCAGCTCACCCGCGGGGACTCAAGAGACCCAGTACTTC.

The chain is built from TRBV15 and TRBJ2-3; 7 positions agree with TRBD2. This CDR3 contains 14 residues. The V gene's germline CDR1 is LNHNV and CDR2 YYDKDF (reference sequence). Trimming at V came to 5 bases and at J to 2 bases, leaving 4 bases not matched to a gene. In DNA, the CDR3 is TGTGCCACCAGCGAGGCGGGAGCCACAGATACGCAGTATTTT. Translation gives CATSEAGATDTQYF.

The rearrangement links TRBV15 to TRBJ1-1; 10 nucleotides align to TRBD1. This CDR3 contains 17 residues. Germline lookup yields CDR1 LNHNV and CDR2 YYDKDF (reference sequence). Trimming cost V 6 bases and J 1 base; bases outside gene matches: 11. The DNA of the CDR3 is TGTGCCACCAGGCCGGGACAGGGGCTTTGGCCGAACACTGAAGCTTTCTTT. Translation: CATRPGQGLWPNTEAFF. Complete variable domain (other parts from reference TRBV15 and TRBJ1-1): DAMVIQNPRYQVTQFGKPVTLSCSQTLNHNVMYWYQQKSSQAPKLLFHYYDKDFNNEADTPDNFQSRRPNTSFCFLDIRSPGLGDTAMYLCATRPGQGLWPNTEAFFGQGTRLTVV.

This chain links TRBV6-6 with TRBJ1-2, with 9 bases aligning to TRBD1. The length of the CDR3 is 16 residues. CDR1 is MNHNY and CDR2 is SVGAGI in the germline V gene (reference sequence). V was pared by 4 bases and J by 4 bases, with 10 bases of the junction left unmatched. The CDR3 DNA sequence: TGTGCCAGCAGTTCCGCGGGACAGGGAGAATTCTATGGCTACACCTTC. Translating gives CASSSAGQGEFYGYTF.

The chain couples TRBV20-1 to TRBJ1-2; perhaps TRBD1 as D (5 bases). The germline V and J ends were trimmed by 4 bases and 8 bases, with 11 bases remaining between them. Germline V gene lookup returns CDR1 DFQATT and CDR2 SNEGSKA (reference sequence). CDR3 size: 11 residues. Here the CDR3 DNA reads TGCAGTGCTACAATAACAGGAGGCTACACCTTC. It codes for CSATITGGYTF.

This clone was picked up one time. The chain links TRBV5-1 to TRBJ2-7, with a weak D call TRBD2 (6 bases). V was clipped by 0 bases and J by 0 bases, with 13 bases between them. The CDR3 is made up of 16 amino acids. CDR1 is SGHRS and CDR2 is YFSETQ in the germline V gene. The chain's CDR3 is CASSLGVGGSSYEQYF. In nucleotides, the CDR3 is TGCGCCAGCAGCTTGGGGGTCGGGGGTAGCTCCTACGAGCAGTACTTC.

Only a few counts were recorded for this clone. The chain employs TRBV28 and TRBJ2-3, with D maybe TRBD1 (5 bases). The CDR3 consists of 15 residues. The ends were cut back, 1 base at V and 4 bases at J, with 12 bases in the middle. In germline, CDR1 is MDHEN, CDR2 SYDVKM. The CDR3 region is CASSLLDSGADTQYF. CDR3 bases: TGTGCCAGCAGTTTATTAGACAGTGGAGCAGATACGCAGTATTTT.